Given below is one TCR beta chain in context. V was cut by 6 bases and J by 4 bases, with 4 bases left in between. CDR3 length: 10 residues. CDR1 is SGHRS, CDR2 YFSETQ, per germline. These data originate in a study of beta chain features in type 1 diabetes. As every portion of the isolated RNA was reverse transcribed, the sequencing read expressed TCRB transcripts. Data came from immunoSEQ multiplex PCR; TCRdb stores just in-frame clones and leaves some out. This table has a few hundred thousand clones, about 10% appearing once. The J gene is TRBJ2-5, the V gene TRBV5-1, with D unresolved. The sequenced material came from naive CD4+ T cells from blood. The sequence was obtained from a woman in her 30s in good health. CDR3 in amino acids: CASTGETQYF. CDR3 nucleotide sequence: TGCGCCAGCACCGGAGAGACCCAGTACTTC.